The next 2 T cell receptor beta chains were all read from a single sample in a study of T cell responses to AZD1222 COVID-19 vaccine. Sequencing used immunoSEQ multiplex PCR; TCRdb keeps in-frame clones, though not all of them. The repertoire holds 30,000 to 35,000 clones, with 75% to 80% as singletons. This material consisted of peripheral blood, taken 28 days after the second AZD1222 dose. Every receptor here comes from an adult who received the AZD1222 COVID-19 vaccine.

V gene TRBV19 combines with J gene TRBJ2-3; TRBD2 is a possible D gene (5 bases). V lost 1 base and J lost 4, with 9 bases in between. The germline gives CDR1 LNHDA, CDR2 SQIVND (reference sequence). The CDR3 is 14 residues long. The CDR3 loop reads CASSIGGQADTQYF. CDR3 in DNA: TGTGCCAGTAGTATAGGCGGGCAGGCAGATACGCAGTATTTT.

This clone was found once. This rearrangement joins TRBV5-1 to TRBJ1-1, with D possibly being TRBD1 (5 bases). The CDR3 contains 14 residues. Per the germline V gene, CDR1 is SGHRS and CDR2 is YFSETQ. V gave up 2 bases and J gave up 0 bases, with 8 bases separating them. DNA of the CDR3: TGCGCCAGCAGCTTACAGGACGTGAACACTGAAGCTTTCTTT. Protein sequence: CASSLQDVNTEAFF.